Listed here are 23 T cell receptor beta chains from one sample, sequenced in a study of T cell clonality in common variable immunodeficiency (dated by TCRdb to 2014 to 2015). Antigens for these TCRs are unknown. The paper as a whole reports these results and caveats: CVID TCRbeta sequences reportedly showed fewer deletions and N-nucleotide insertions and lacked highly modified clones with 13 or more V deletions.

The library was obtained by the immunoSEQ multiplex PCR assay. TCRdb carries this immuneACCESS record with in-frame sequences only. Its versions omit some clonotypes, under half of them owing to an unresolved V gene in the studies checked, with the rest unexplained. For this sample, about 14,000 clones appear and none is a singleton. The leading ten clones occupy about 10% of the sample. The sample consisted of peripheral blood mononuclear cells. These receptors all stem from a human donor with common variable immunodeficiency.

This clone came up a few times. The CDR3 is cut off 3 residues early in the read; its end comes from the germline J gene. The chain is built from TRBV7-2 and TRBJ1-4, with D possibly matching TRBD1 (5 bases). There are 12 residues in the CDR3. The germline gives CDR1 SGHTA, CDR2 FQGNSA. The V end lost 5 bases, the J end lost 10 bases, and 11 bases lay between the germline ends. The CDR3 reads CASSPQGVKLFF. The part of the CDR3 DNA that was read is TGTGCCAGCAGCCCTCAGGGCGTAAAA.

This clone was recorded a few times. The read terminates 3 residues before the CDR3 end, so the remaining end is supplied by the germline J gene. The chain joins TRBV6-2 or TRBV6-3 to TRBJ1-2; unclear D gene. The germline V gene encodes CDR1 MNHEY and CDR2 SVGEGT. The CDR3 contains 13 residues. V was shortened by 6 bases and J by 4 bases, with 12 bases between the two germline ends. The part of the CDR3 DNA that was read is TGTGCCAGCAGACCACCAGGTTTCTATGGC. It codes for CASRPPGFYG. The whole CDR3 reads CASRPPGFYGYTF.

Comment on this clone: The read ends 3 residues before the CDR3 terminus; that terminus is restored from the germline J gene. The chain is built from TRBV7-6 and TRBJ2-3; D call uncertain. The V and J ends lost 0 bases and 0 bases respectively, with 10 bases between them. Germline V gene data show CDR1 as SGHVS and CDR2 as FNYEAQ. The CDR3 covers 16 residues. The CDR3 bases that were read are TGTGCCAGCAGCTTAGCGGTGACTCCGAGCACAGATACG. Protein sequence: CASSLAVTPSTDT. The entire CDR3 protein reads CASSLAVTPSTDTQYF.

The CDR3 is CASSLVGDLNYGYTF. The part of the CDR3 DNA that was read is TGTGCCAGCAGCTTAGTAGGGGATTTAAACTATGGC. The V call is TRBV7-9, the J call TRBJ1-2, with D perhaps TRBD1 (5 bases). The read falls 3 residues short of the CDR3 end, and the missing part is taken from the germline J gene. The germline V gene encodes CDR1 SEHNR and CDR2 FQNEAQ (reference sequence). The CDR3 spans 15 residues. The germline V and J ends were trimmed by 1 base and 2 bases, with 11 bases remaining between them.

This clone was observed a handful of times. The CDR3 here is CASSIGGQGYNEQFF. The DNA read from the CDR3 is TGTGCCAGTAGTATTGGGGGACAGGGTTACAATGAG. The V and J genes are TRBV19 and TRBJ2-1; 9 bases map to TRBD1. The sequence runs out 3 residues before the end of the CDR3; the remainder is reconstructed from the germline J gene. V shed 3 bases, J shed 4 bases, and the junction held 4 bases outside the gene matches. CDR3 length equals 15 residues. Germline CDR1 and CDR2: LNHDA and SQIVND (reference sequence).

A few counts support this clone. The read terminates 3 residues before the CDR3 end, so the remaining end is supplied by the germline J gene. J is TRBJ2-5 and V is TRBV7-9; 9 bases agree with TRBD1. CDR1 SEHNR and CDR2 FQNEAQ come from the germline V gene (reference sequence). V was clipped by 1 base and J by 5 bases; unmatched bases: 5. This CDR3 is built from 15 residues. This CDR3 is CASSLEGTGKETQYF. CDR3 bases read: TGTGCCAGCAGCTTAGAGGGGACAGGGAAGGAGACC.

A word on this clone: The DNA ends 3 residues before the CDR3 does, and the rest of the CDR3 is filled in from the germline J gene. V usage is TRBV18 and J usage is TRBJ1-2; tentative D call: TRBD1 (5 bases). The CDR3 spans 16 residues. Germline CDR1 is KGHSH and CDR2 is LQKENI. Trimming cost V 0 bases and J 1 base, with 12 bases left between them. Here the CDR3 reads CASSPPPGGDNYGYTF. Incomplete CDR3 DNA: TGTGCCAGCTCACCACCTCCCGGGGGTGATAACTATGGC.

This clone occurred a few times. The CDR3 region is CASSIPGSNTEAFF. The CDR3 DNA, read in part, is TGTGCCAGTAGTATACCAGGATCCAACACTGAA. This sequence joins TRBV19 and TRBJ1-1; the D is unclear. The read terminates 3 residues ahead of where the CDR3 ends, so the germline J gene completes it. CDR1 and CDR2 (germline): LNHDA, SQIVND (reference sequence). V lost 2 bases and J 2 bases, leaving 9 bases between the germline ends. The CDR3 has 14 residues.

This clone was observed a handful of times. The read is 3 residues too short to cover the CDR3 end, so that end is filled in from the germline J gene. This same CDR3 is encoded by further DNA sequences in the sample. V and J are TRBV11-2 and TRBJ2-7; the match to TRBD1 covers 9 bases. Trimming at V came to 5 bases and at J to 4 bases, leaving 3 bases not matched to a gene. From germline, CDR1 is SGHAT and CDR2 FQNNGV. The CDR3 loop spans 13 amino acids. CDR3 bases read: TGTGCCAGCAGCCGGGGACAGGGATACGAG. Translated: CASSRGQGYE. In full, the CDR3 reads CASSRGQGYEQYF. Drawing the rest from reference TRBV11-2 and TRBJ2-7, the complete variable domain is EAGVAQSPRYKIIEKRQSVAFWCNPISGHATLYWYQQILGQGPKLLIQFQNNGVVDDSQLPKDRFSAERLKGVDSTLKIQPAKLEDSAVYLCASSRGQGYEQYFGPGTRLTVT.

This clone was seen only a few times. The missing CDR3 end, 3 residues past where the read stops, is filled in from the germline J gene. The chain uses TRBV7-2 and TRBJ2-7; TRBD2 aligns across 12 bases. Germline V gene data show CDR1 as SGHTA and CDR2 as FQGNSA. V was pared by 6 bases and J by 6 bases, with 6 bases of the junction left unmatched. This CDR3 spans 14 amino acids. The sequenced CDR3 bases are TGTGCCAGCAGGCTAGCGGGGGGGCTCGCCGAG. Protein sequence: CASRLAGGLAE. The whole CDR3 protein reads CASRLAGGLAEQYF.

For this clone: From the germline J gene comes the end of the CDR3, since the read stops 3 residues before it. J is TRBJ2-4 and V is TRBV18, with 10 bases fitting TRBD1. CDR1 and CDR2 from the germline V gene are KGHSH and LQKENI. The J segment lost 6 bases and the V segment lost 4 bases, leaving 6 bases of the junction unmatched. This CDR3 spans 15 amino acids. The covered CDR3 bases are TGTGCCAGCTCACGTCCGGGACAGGGGAGAAACATT. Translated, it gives CASSRPGQGRNI. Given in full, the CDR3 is CASSRPGQGRNIQYF.

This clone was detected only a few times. The covered CDR3 bases are TGTGCCTGGAGTGTACACACCTGGGGGGACAGCCACCCACCCTACGAG. Its protein product is CAWSVHTWGDSHPPYE. The CDR3 in its entirety is CAWSVHTWGDSHPPYEQYF. The rearrangement links TRBV30 to TRBJ2-7; a weak D match, TRBD1 (7 bases). The sequence runs out 3 residues before the end of the CDR3; the remainder is reconstructed from the germline J gene. The CDR3 extends over 19 amino acids. Germline CDR1 and CDR2: GTSNPN and SVGIG (reference sequence). V lost 0 bases to trimming and J lost 2 bases, with 26 bases between them. Full variable domain (remainder filled in from reference TRBV30 and TRBJ2-7): SQTIHQWPATLVQPVGSPLSLECTVEGTSNPNLYWYRQAAGRGLQLLFYSVGIGQISSEVPQNLSASRPQDRQFILSSKKLLLSDSGFYLCAWSVHTWGDSHPPYEQYFGPGTRLTVT.

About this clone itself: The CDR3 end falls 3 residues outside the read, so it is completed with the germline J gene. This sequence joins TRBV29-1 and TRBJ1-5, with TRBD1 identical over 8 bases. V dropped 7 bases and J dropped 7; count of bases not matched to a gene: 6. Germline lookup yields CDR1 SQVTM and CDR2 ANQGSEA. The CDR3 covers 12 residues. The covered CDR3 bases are TGCAGCGCCACGACAGGGGACCAGCCC. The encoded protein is CSATTGDQP. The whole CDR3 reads CSATTGDQPQHF.

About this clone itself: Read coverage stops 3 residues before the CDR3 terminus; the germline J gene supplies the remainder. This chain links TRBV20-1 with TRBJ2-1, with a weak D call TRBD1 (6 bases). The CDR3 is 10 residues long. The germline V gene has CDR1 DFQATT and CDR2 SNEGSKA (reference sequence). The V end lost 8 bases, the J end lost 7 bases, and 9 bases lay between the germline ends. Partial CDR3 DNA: TGCAGTCAACAGGGTAATGAG. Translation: CSQQGNE. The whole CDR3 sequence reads CSQQGNEQFF.

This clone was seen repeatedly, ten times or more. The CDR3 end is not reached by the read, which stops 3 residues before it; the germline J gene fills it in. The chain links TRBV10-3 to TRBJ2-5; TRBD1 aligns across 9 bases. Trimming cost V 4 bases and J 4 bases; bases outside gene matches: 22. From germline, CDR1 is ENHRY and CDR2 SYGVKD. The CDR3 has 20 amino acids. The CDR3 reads CAISVFSLSAGTGWGETQYF. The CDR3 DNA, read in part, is TGTGCCATCAGTGTCTTTTCGCTATCGGCCGGGACAGGGTGGGGAGAGACC.

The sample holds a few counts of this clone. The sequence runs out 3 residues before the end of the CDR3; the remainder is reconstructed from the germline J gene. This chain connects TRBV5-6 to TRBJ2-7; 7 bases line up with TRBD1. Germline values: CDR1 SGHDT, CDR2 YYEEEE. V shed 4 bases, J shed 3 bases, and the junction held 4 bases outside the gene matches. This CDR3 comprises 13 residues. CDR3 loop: CASSHRQGYEQYF. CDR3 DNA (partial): TGTGCCAGCAGCCACCGACAGGGCTACGAG.

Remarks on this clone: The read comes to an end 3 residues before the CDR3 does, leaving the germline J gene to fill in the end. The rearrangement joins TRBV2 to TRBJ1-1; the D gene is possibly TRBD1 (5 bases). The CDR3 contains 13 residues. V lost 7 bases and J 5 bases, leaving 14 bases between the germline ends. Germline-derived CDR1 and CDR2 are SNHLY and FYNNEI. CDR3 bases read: TGTGCCAGCACAGAAAGTGGGGCAACTGAA. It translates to CASTESGATE. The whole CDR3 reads CASTESGATEAFF.

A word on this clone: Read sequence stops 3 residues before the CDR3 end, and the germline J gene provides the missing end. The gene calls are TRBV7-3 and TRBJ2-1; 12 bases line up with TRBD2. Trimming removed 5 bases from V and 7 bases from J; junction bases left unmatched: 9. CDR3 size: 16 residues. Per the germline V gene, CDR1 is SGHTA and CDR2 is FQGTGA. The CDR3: CASSLKLAGGPNEQFF. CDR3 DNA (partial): TGTGCCAGCAGCCTAAAACTAGCGGGGGGTCCTAATGAG.

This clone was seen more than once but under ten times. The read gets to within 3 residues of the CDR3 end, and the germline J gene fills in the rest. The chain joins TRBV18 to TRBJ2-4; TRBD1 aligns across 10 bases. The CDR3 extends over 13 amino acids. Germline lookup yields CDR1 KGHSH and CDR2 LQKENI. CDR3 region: CASSHRDRGIQYF. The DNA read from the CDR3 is TGTGCCAGCTCACACCGGGACAGGGGTATT. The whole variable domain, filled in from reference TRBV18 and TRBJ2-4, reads NAGVMQNPRHLVRRRGQEARLRCSPMKGHSHVYWYRQLPEEGLKFMVYLQKENIIDESGMPKERFSAEFPKEGPSILRIQQVVRGDSAAYFCASSHRDRGIQYFGAGTRLSVL.

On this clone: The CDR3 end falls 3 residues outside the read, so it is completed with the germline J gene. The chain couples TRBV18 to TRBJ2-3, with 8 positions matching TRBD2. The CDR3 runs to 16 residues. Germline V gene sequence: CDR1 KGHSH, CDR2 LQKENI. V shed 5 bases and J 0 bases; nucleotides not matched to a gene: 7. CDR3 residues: CASSSRGGRSTDTQYF. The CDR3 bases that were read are TGTGCCAGCTCATCCCGCGGGGGGCGGAGCACAGATACG.

The part of the CDR3 DNA that was read is TGTGCCAGCAGCCCGACAGGGGGCGCTGCCGGGGAG. The encoded protein is CASSPTGGAAGE. In full, the CDR3 reads CASSPTGGAAGELFF. The gene calls are TRBV7-2 and TRBJ2-2; 10 positions agree with TRBD1. The read ends 3 residues shy of where the CDR3 ends; the end is completed using the germline J gene. The ends lost 5 bases at V and 6 bases at J; junction bases unmatched: 6. Germline V gene lookup returns CDR1 SGHTA and CDR2 FQGNSA. The CDR3 is made up of 15 amino acids.

The CDR3 DNA, read in part, is TGTGCCAGCAGCTTGGACAGGAAT. It encodes CASSLDRN. The entire CDR3 sequence reads CASSLDRNYTF. The rearrangement uses TRBV7-8 and TRBJ1-2, with 7 bases fitting TRBD1. Coverage ceases 3 residues before the CDR3 finishes, and the germline J gene fills in the end. Per the germline V gene, CDR1 is SGHVS and CDR2 is FQNEAQ. The CDR3 consists of 11 residues.

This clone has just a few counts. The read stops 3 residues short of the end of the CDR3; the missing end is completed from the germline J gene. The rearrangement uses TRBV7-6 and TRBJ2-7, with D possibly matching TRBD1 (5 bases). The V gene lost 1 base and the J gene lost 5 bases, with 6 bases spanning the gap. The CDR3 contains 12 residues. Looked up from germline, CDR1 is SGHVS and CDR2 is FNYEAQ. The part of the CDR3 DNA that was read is TGTGCCAGCAGCTTAGTCAGGGACGAG. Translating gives CASSLVRDE. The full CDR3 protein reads CASSLVRDEQYF. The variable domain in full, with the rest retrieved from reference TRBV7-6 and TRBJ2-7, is GAGVSQSPRYKVTKRGQDVALRCDPISGHVSLYWYRQALGQGPEFLTYFNYEAQQDKSGLPNDRFSAERPEGSISTLTIQRTEQRDSAMYRCASSLVRDEQYFGPGTRLTVT.